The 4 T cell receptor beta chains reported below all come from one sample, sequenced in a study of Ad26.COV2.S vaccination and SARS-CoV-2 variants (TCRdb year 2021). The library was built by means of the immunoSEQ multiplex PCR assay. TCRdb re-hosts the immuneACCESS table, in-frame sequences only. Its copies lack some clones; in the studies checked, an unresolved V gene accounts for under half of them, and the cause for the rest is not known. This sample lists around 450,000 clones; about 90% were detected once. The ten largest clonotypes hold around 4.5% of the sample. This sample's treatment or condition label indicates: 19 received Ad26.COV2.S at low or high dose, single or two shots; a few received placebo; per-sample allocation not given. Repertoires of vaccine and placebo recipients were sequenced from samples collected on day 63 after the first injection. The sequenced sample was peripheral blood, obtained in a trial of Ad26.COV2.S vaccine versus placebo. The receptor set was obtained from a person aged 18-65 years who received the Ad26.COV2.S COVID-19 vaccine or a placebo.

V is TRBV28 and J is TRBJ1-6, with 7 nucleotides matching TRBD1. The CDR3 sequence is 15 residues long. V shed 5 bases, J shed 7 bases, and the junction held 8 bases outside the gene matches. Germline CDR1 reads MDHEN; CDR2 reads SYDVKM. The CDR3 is CASSLWDSSNSPLHF. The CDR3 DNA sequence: TGTGCCAGCAGTCTCTGGGACAGCTCGAATTCACCCCTCCACTTT.

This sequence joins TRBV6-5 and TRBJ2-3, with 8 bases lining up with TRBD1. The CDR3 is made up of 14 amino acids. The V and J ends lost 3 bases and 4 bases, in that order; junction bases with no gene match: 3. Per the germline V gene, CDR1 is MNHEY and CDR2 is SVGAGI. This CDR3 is CASSYQGAADTQYF. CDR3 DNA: TGTGCCAGCAGTTATCAGGGGGCAGCAGATACGCAGTATTTT.

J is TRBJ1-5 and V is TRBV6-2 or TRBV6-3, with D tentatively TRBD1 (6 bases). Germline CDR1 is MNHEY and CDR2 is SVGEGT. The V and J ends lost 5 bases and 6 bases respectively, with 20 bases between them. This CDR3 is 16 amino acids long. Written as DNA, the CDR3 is TGTGCCAGCAGTAACCGATTAACAGGGCCGTTTCAGCCCCAGCATTTT. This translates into CASSNRLTGPFQPQHF.

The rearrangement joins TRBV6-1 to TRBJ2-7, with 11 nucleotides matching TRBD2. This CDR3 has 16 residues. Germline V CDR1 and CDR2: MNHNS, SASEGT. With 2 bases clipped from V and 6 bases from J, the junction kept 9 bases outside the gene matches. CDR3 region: CASSEMSRLAGGEQYF. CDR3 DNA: TGTGCCAGCAGTGAAATGAGCCGGCTAGCGGGAGGCGAGCAGTACTTC.